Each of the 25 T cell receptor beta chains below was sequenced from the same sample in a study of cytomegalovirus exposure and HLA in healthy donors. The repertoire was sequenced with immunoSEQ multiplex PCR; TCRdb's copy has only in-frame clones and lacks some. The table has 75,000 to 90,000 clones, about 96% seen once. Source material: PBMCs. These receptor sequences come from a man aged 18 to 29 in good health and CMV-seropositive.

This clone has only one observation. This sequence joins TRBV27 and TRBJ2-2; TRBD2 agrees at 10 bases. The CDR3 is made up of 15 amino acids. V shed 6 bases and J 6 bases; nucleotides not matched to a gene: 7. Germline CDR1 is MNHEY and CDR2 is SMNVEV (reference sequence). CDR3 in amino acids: CASSPQREGPGELFF. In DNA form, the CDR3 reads TGTGCCAGCAGCCCCCAGCGGGAGGGCCCCGGGGAGCTGTTTTTT.

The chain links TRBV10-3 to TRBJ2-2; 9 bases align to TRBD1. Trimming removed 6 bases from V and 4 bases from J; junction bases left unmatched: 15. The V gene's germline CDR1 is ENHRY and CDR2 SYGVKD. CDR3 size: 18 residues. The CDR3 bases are TGTGCCATCAGGCGGGACAGGGACGTGGATGGGGCCACCGGGGAGCTGTTTTTT. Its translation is CAIRRDRDVDGATGELFF.

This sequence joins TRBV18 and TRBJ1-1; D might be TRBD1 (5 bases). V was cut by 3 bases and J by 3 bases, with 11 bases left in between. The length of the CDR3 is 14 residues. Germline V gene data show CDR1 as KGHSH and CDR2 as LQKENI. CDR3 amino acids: CASSPSGGDTEAFF. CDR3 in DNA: TGTGCCAGCTCACCCTCCGGAGGGGACACTGAAGCTTTCTTT.

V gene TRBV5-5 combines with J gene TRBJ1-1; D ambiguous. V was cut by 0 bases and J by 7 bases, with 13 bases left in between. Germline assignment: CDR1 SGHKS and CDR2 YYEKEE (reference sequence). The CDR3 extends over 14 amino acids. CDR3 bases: TGTGCCAGCAGCTTGGCCGAGACACTGATTGAAGCTTTCTTT. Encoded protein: CASSLAETLIEAFF.

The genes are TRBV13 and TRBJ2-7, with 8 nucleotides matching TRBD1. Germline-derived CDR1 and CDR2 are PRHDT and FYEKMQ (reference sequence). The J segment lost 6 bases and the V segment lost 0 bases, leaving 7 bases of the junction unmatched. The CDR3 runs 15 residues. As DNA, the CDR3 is TGTGCCAGCAGCTTAGGTCGACAGGGGAATCGCGAGCAGTACTTC. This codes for CASSLGRQGNREQYF.

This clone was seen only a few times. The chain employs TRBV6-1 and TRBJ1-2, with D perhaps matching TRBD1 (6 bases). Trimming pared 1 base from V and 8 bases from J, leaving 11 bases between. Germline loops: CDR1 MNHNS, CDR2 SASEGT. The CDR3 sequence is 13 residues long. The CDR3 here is CASSEGETGGYTF. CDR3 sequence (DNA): TGTGCCAGCAGTGAAGGGGAGACAGGCGGCTACACCTTC.

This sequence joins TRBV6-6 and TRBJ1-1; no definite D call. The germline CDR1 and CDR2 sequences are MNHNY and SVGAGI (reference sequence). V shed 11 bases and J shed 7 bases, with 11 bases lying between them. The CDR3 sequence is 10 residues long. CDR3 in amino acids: CAVGRDEAFF. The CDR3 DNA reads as TGTGCCGTTGGTCGGGATGAAGCTTTCTTT.

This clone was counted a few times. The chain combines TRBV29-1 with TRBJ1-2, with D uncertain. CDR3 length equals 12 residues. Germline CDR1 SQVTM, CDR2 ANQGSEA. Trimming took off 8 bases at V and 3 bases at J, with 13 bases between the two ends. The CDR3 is CSLWAPYYGYTF. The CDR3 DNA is TGCAGCTTATGGGCTCCATACTATGGCTACACCTTC.

CDR3 loop: CAWSVWGLAGPNTGELFF. CDR3 nucleotides: TGTGCCTGGAGTGTATGGGGACTAGCGGGTCCGAACACCGGGGAGCTGTTTTTT. The chain links TRBV30 to TRBJ2-2; 12 nucleotides align to TRBD2. Germline lookup yields CDR1 GTSNPN and CDR2 SVGIG (reference sequence). V lost 0 bases, J lost 0 bases, and 5 bases stayed unmatched. This CDR3 has 18 residues.

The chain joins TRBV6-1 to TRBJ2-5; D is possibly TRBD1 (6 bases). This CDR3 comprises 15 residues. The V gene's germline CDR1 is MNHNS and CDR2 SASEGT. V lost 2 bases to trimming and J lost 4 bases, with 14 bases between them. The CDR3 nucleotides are TGTGCCAGCAGTGAACGGCTAACCAGGGGAGAGACCCAGTACTTC. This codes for CASSERLTRGETQYF.

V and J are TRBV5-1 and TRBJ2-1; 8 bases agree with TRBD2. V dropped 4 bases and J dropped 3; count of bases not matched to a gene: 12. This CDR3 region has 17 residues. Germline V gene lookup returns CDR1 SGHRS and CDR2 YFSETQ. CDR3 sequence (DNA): TGCGCCAGCAGCCAAAACCCGGCTAGCGGGCTCTACAATGAGCAGTTCTTC. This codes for CASSQNPASGLYNEQFF.

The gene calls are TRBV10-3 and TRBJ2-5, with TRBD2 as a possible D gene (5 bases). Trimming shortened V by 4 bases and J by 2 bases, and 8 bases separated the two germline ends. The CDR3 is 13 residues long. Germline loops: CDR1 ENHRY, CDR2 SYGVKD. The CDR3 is CAISVRGQETQYF. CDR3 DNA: TGTGCCATCAGTGTTCGGGGTCAAGAGACCCAGTACTTC.

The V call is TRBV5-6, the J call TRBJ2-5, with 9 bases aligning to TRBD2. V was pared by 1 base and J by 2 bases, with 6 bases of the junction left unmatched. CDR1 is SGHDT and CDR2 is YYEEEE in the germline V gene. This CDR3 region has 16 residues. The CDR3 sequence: CASSLTTSGYQETQYF. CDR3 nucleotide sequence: TGTGCCAGCAGCTTGACGACTAGCGGATATCAAGAGACCCAGTACTTC.

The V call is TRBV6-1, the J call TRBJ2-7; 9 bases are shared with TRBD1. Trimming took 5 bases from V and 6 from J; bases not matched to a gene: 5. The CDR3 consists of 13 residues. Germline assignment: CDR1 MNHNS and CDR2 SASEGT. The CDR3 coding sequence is TGTGCCAGCAGTCGGGACAGGGCAAGCGAGCAGTACTTC. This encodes CASSRDRASEQYF.

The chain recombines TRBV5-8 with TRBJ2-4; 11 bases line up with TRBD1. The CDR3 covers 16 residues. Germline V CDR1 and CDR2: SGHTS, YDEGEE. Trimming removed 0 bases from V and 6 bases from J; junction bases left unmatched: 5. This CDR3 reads CASSLAGQGGLNIQYF. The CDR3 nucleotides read TGTGCCAGCAGCTTGGCGGGACAGGGGGGTTTAAACATTCAGTACTTC. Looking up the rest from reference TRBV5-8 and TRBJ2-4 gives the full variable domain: EAGVTQSPTHLIKTRGQQATLRCSPISGHTSVYWYQQALGLGLQFLLWYDEGEERNRGNFPPRFSGRQFPNYSSELNVNALELEDSALYLCASSLAGQGGLNIQYFGAGTRLSVL.

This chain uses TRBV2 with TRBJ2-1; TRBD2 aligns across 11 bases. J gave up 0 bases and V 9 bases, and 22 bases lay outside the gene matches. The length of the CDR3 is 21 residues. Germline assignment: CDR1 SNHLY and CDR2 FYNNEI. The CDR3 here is CARTRTPGLADLLSSYNEQFF. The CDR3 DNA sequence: TGTGCCAGAACGCGTACACCGGGACTAGCGGATTTATTAAGCTCCTACAATGAGCAGTTCTTC.

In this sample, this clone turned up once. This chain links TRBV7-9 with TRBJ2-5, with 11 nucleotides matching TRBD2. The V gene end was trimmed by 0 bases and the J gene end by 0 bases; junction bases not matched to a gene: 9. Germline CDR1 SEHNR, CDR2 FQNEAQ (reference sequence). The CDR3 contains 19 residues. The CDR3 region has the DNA TGTGCCAGCAGCTTAGCGCGTGTTAGCGGGAGGGGGTACCAAGAGACCCAGTACTTC. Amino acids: CASSLARVSGRGYQETQYF.

CDR3 loop: CASSQNRGRDEKLFF. The CDR3, as DNA: TGTGCCAGCAGCCAAAACAGGGGGCGGGATGAAAAACTGTTTTTT. The V gene is TRBV7-3, the J gene TRBJ1-4; 9 nucleotides agree with TRBD1. This CDR3 comprises 15 residues. Trimming cost V 5 bases and J 6 bases; bases outside gene matches: 7. CDR1 SGHTA and CDR2 FQGTGA come from the germline V gene.

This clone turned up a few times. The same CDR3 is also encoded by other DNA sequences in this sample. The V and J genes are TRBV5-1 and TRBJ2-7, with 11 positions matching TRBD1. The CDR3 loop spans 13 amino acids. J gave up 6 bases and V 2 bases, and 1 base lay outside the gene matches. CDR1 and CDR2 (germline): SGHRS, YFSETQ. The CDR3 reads CASSFGTGGEQYF. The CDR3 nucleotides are TGCGCCAGCAGCTTTGGGACAGGGGGCGAGCAGTACTTC.

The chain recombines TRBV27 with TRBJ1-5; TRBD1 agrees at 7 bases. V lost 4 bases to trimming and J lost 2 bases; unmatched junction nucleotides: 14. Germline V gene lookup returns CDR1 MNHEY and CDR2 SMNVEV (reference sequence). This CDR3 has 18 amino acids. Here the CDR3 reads CASSSEAGQARRNQPQHF. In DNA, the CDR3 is TGTGCCAGCAGTTCCGAAGCCGGACAGGCGCGACGCAATCAGCCCCAGCATTTT.

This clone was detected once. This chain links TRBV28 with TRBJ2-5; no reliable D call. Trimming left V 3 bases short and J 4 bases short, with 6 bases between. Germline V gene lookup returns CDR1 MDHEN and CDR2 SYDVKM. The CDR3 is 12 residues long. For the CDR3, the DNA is TGTGCCAGCAGTTTCGGTAGAGAGACCCAGTACTTC. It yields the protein CASSFGRETQYF. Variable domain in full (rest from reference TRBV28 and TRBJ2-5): DVKVTQSSRYLVKRTGEKVFLECVQDMDHENMFWYRQDPGLGLRLIYFSYDVKMKEKGDIPEGYSVSREKKERFSLILESASTNQTSMYLCASSFGRETQYFGPGTRLLVL.

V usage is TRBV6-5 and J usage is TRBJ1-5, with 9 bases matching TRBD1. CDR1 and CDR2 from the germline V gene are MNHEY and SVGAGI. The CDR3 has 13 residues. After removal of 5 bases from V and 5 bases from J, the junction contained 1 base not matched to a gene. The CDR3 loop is CASSRTGDQPQHF. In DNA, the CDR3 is TGTGCCAGCAGTCGGACAGGGGATCAGCCCCAGCATTTT.

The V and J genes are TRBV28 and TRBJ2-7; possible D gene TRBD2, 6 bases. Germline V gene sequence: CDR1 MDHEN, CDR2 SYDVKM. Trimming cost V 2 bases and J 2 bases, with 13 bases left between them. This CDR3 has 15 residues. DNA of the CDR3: TGTGCCAGCAGTTTAGGAGGGAGTTTCACCTACGAGCAGTACTTC. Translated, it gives CASSLGGSFTYEQYF. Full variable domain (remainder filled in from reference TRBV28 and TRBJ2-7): DVKVTQSSRYLVKRTGEKVFLECVQDMDHENMFWYRQDPGLGLRLIYFSYDVKMKEKGDIPEGYSVSREKKERFSLILESASTNQTSMYLCASSLGGSFTYEQYFGPGTRLTVT.

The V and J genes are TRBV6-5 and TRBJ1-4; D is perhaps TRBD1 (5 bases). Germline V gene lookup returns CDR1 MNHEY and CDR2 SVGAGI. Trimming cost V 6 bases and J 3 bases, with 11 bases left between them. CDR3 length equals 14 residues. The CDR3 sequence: CASREDTSNEKLFF. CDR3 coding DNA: TGTGCCAGCAGAGAGGACACGTCTAATGAAAAACTGTTTTTT.

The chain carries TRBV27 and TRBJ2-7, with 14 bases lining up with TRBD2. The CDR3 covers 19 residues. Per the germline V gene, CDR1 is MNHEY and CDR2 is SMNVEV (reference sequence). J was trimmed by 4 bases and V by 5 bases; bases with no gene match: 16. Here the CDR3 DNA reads TGTGCCAGCAGTCCTCGACTAGCGGGAGGGCCCGGGAGGGCTTACGAGCAGTACTTC. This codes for CASSPRLAGGPGRAYEQYF.